This T cell receptor beta chain was observed in a study of blood T cells in healthy people across ages. A second PCR of 7 to 11 cycles used a sample-barcoded 5' primer and a J-beta primer mix. TCRdb independently ran MiXCR on the 5' RACE reads; one entry per CDR3 protein. Among some 560,000 distinct CDR3 sequences listed, 25% to 35% were seen once. CDR1 and CDR2 from the germline V gene are MNHEY and SMNVEV (reference sequence). V lost 4 bases to trimming and J lost 0 bases, with 6 bases between them. The CDR3 loop spans 14 amino acids. The same data also contributed to another study, on T cells of mothers and their children.

This chain uses TRBV27 with TRBJ1-4; D is unclear. The material sequenced was blood. This receptor was identified in a boy younger than 10 in good health. This CDR3 reads CASSSEATNEKLFF. The DNA for the CDR3 is TGTGCCAGCAGTTCTGAAGCAACTAATGAAAAACTGTTTTTT.